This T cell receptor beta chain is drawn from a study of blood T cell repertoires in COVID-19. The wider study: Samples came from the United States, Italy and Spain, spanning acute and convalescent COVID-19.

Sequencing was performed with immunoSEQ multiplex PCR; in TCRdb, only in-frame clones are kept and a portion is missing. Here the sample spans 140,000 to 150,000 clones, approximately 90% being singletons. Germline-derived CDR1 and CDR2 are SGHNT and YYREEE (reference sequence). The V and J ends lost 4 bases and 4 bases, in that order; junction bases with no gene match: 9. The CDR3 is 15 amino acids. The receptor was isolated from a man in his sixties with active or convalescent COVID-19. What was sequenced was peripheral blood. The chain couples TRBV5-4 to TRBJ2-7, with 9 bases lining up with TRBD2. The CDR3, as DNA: TGTGCCAGCAGCCCGGGAGGGCGGGAGGGATACGAGCAGTACTTC. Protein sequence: CASSPGGREGYEQYF.